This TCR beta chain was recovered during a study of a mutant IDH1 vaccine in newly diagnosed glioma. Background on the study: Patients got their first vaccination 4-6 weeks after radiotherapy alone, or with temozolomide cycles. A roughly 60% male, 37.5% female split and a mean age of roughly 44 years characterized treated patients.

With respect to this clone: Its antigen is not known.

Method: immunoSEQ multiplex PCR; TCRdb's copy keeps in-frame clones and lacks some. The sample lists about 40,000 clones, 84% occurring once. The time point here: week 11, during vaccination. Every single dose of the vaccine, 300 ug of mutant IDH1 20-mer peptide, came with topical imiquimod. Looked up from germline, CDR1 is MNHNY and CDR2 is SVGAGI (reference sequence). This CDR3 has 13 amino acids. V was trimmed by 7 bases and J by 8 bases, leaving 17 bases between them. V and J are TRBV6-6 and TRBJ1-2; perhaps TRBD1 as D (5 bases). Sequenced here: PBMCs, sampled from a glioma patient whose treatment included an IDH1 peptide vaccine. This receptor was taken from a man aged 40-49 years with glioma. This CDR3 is CASTSWGGKGYTF. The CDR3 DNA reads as TGTGCCAGCACCTCATGGGGGGGTAAAGGCTACACCTTC.